In its sample, the clone carrying this T cell receptor (beta chain) was seen many times. Germline V gene data show CDR1 as MDHEN and CDR2 as SYDVKM. The length of the CDR3 is 15 residues. V was cut by 5 bases and J by 4 bases, with 17 bases left in between. CDR3-region Arm-PCR and iRepertoire HTBI primers produced the TCR beta libraries. One entry per CDR3 protein, called by TCRdb with MiXCR from the multiplex PCR reads. This sample carries over 400,000 distinct CDR3 sequences, 13% to 15% of them seen once, and the ten largest clones take roughly a sixth. Time point here: newly diagnosed GD, antithyroid drugs for less than 3 months. With RNA extracted from PBMCs as input, the TCR library was made. The collection involved drawing around 10 milliliters of peripheral blood into EDTA tubes. The sample belongs to a study of regulatory T cells in long-lasting Graves disease. Another study also made use of these data, one on T cells in Graves' hyperthyroidism and ophthalmopathy. That source notes: The study based diagnoses on clinical symptoms, serum thyroxine and TRAb, thyroid ultrasound and orbital computed tomography.

The sequence derives from a woman aged 45 to 65 with Graves disease. The sequenced sample was peripheral blood mononuclear cells (PBMCs), obtained at new diagnosis, from a patient treated with antithyroid drugs. The chain combines TRBV28 with TRBJ1-1; perhaps TRBD1 as D (6 bases). The CDR3 region is CASSPGSRGGTEAFF. The CDR3 coding sequence is TGTGCCAGCAGTCCTGGGAGCAGGGGCGGCACTGAAGCTTTCTTT. The entire variable domain, with the rest obtained from reference TRBV28 and TRBJ1-1, is as follows: DVKVTQSSRYLVKRTGEKVFLECVQDMDHENMFWYRQDPGLGLRLIYFSYDVKMKEKGDIPEGYSVSREKKERFSLILESASTNQTSMYLCASSPGSRGGTEAFFGQGTRLTVV.